A selection of T cell receptor beta chains follows, all from one sample in a study of cytomegalovirus exposure and HLA in healthy donors. Measured with immunoSEQ multiplex PCR; TCRdb has only the in-frame clones, and not every one. This table has about 160,000 clones, around 82% appearing once. The sequencing sample was made of PBMCs. The origin of the receptors is a man aged 50 or older in good health and CMV-seropositive. Both conserved end residues are part of each CDR3. A D gene is named only where the DNA matches it firmly. Clone size is stated in some rows and not others, as once, few, many or a class when expanded.

once	TRBV29-1	TRBJ1-2	NA	TGCAGCGTTGAAGGGGGCAGTCTCTATGGCTACACCTTC	CSVEGGSLYGYTF
NA	TRBV5-6	TRBJ1-3	NA	TGTGCCAGCAGCTTGGCAGGTCGCGGAAACACCATATATTTT	CASSLAGRGNTIYF
NA	TRBV29-1	TRBJ1-2	TRBD1	TGCAGCGTTGTGTTTGGGCAGGGGGCGGGCTATGGCTACACCTTC	CSVVFGQGAGYGYTF
few	TRBV5-4	TRBJ2-5	NA	TGTGCCAGCAGCCCACAGGGAGAAGAGACCCAGTACTTC	CASSPQGEETQYF
once	TRBV7-3	TRBJ2-1	NA	TGTGCCAGCAGCTCCCCCGGGACTGGGGGGAACAATGAGCAGTTCTTC	CASSSPGTGGNNEQFF
NA	TRBV7-2	TRBJ2-5	TRBD2	TGTGCCAGCAGCTCGCCGGGACTAGCGGGAGGGCCAAAAGAGACCCAGTACTTC	CASSSPGLAGGPKETQYF
NA	TRBV6-4	TRBJ2-3	NA	TGTGCCAGCTGGGAGCGGGGCACAGATACGCAGTATTTT	CASWERGTDTQYF
once	TRBV7-3	TRBJ2-3	NA	TGTGCCAGCAGCTTAGCCAGGACTGCCACAGATACGCAGTATTTT	CASSLARTATDTQYF
NA	TRBV4-1	TRBJ2-2	NA	TGCGCCAGCAGGCCTATAGCGAACACCGGGGAGCTGTTTTTT	CASRPIANTGELFF
few	TRBV19	TRBJ1-1	TRBD1	TGTGCCAGTAGTGGGACAGCAAACACTGAAGCTTTCTTT	CASSGTANTEAFF
NA	TRBV5-1	TRBJ1-1	NA	TGCGCCAGCAGCTCCGCGGTCAGCGCTGAAGCTTTCTTT	CASSSAVSAEAFF
NA	TRBV2	TRBJ1-5	NA	TGTGCCAGCAGATACGGGGTTCGGAATCAGCCCCAGCATTTT	CASRYGVRNQPQHF
NA	TRBV7-2	TRBJ2-1	NA	TGTGCCAGCAGCACCTTAGCGGCAGGAGGCTTTAATGAGCAGTTCTTC	CASSTLAAGGFNEQFF
NA	TRBV15	TRBJ1-3	NA	TGTGCCACCAGCAGAGATATCGGTAGTTCGATAGGAAACACCATATATTTT	CATSRDIGSSIGNTIYF
NA	TRBV4-3	TRBJ2-5	NA	TGCGCCAGCAGCCAAGGAGACGTCCCTGAGGTCCCCCAGTACTTC	CASSQGDVPEVPQYF
NA	TRBV6-5	TRBJ2-7	NA	TGTGCCAGCAGTTTTAGCGGCTCCTACGAGCAGTACTTC	CASSFSGSYEQYF
NA	TRBV28	TRBJ2-7	NA	TGTGCCAGCAGTCAACAGGGAGCCGAGCAGTACTTC	CASSQQGAEQYF
NA	TRBV7-2	TRBJ2-1	NA	TGTGCCAGCAGCTTAGCGATGAGCGAATACAATGAGCAGTTCTTC	CASSLAMSEYNEQFF
NA	TRBV30	TRBJ2-1	TRBD2	TGTGCCTGGAACGGGAGGGCCGGTAATGAGCAGTTCTTC	CAWNGRAGNEQFF
NA	TRBV7-2	TRBJ1-1	TRBD1	TGTGCCAGCAGTAGCAACAGACAGGGGAAAGCTTTCTTT	CASSSNRQGKAFF
NA	TRBV11-1	TRBJ1-5	TRBD1	TGTGCCAGCAGCTGGGGACAGGGCCAGCCCCAGCATTTT	CASSWGQGQPQHF
NA	TRBV7-2	TRBJ2-7	TRBD1	TGTGCCAGCAGCTTTTACCCCCGGGACAGGGGCTACGAGCAGTACTTC	CASSFYPRDRGYEQYF
NA	TRBV28	TRBJ2-5	NA	TGTGCCAGCAGTTGGCACACCCAAGAGACCCAGTACTTC	CASSWHTQETQYF
NA	TRBV2	TRBJ2-5	NA	TGTGCCAGCAGTGAAGTTCGAGCGGAAGAGACCCAGTACTTC	CASSEVRAEETQYF
NA	TRBV7-3	TRBJ2-7	NA	TGTGCCAGCAGCTTAATGGCGGGCGAGCAGTACTTC	CASSLMAGEQYF
NA	TRBV7-6	TRBJ1-1	NA	TGTGCCAGCAGCTCCCAGGGAACTGAAGCTTTCTTT	CASSSQGTEAFF
NA	TRBV6-5	TRBJ1-3	NA	TGTGCCAGCAGTCTTGAACACAGTGCTGGAAACACCATATATTTT	CASSLEHSAGNTIYF
NA	TRBV30	TRBJ1-6	NA	TGTGCCTGGAGGTTTAGGGAGGGGTCCTATAATTCACCCCTCCACTTT	CAWRFREGSYNSPLHF
NA	TRBV28	TRBJ2-6	NA	TGTGCCAGCACCCTTATTCGCTCTGGGGCCAACGTCCTGACTTTC	CASTLIRSGANVLTF
once	TRBV4-2	TRBJ2-7	NA	TGTGCCAGCAGCCAAGAACTTTCCACTCCTGGGCGGCAGTACTTC	CASSQELSTPGRQYF
NA	TRBV4-2	TRBJ2-2	NA	TGTGCCAGCAGCCAAGATCTTAGGGGAACCGGGGAGCTGTTTTTT	CASSQDLRGTGELFF
NA	TRBV29-1	TRBJ2-4	TRBD1	TGCAGCTTCGAGGACAGGAACAAAAACATTCAGTACTTC	CSFEDRNKNIQYF
NA	TRBV27	TRBJ2-5	NA	TGTGCCAGCAGTTTATTGCAGGACAGATCGCAAGAGACCCAGTACTTC	CASSLLQDRSQETQYF
NA	TRBV4-3	TRBJ2-5	NA	TGCGCCAGCAGCCAAGATACGGCCGGGTTTGGGGAGACCCAGTACTTC	CASSQDTAGFGETQYF
NA	TRBV7-2	TRBJ1-1	TRBD1	TGTGCCAGCAGCCCAGACAGGGGAGTCACTGAAGCTTTCTTT	CASSPDRGVTEAFF
few	TRBV30	TRBJ2-5	TRBD2	TGTGCCTGGAGTTCGGGACTAGCGGGGGAGGGTGAGACCCAGTACTTC	CAWSSGLAGEGETQYF
NA	TRBV2	TRBJ2-7	NA	TGTGCCAGCAGACGAACCGTGGGGGGCGAGCAGTACTTC	CASRRTVGGEQYF
few	TRBV2	TRBJ2-3	NA	TGTGCCAGCAGTGTGAGAGATACGCAGTATTTT	CASSVRDTQYF
NA	TRBV11-2	TRBJ1-2	NA	TGTGCCAGCAGCTCATCAGGGATTAAGAGCTATGGCTGCACCTTC	CASSSSGIKSYGCTF
NA	TRBV27	TRBJ1-2	NA	TGTGCCAGCAGTTTATCAGCTGGACTAGATTTCTATGGCTACACCTTC	CASSLSAGLDFYGYTF
NA	TRBV2	TRBJ1-5	TRBD1	TGTGCCAGCAGTAAGGACAGGTCCAATCAGCCCCAGCATTTT	CASSKDRSNQPQHF
NA	TRBV7-3	TRBJ1-2	TRBD1	TGTGCCAGCAGCCGGAGGGCGGTGACAGGGGGATCTGAGGATGGCTACACCTTC	CASSRRAVTGGSEDGYTF
NA	TRBV5-1	TRBJ1-3	NA	TGCGCCAGCAGCCTGGGACTGCGGGCCATCTCTGGAAACACCATATATTTT	CASSLGLRAISGNTIYF